The entry that follows covers one T cell receptor beta chain sequence. The specificity of this receptor is unknown. Base-call qualities are not available, and no considerably larger clone is one nucleotide away. The entry originates in a study of blood T cell repertoires in COVID-19 (dated by TCRdb to 2019 to 2021). For the study in its entirety: Samples from collaborators originated in the United States, Italy and Spain and spanned both the acute and convalescent phases of COVID-19. The samples were drawn from the first 160 participants of the ongoing ImmuneRACE study and from 1,254 subjects provided by 6 global collaborators. The repertoires were made available in a free public database intended to serve as a resource for research on the immune response to SARS-CoV-2. The dataset comprised deeply sampled blood TCRbeta repertoires from subjects exposed to, actively infected with, or recovered from COVID-19. Sample metadata almost always included a de-identified subject ID, COVID-19 status, age in years and sex. The prospective study material was composed of cDNA or gDNA derived from T cells, B-cell-depleted T cells, or PBMCs. Where available, HLA class I and class II types were taken from metadata supplied by the sample provider and were not determined by assay-based typing. Study-level results and caveats: The quantity of clinical and demographic metadata differed by source and by participant and was supplied without curation.

The germline V and J ends show losses of 4 bases and 7 bases respectively, and no gene match explains 12 bases of the junction. Its CDR3 holds 16 amino acids, cysteine through phenylalanine. Here the CDR3 DNA is all that survives: 48 bases in frame from base 1. The germline V gene (reference sequence) yields SGHNT for CDR1 and YYREEE for CDR2. One collaborating source in Seattle enrolled patients during active infection and followed them longitudinally through the course of disease. The collaborating institutions used their own protocols to collect whole blood in K2EDTA tubes. For TCRbeta analysis, collaborators shipped samples in one of three forms: frozen whole blood, isolated PBMCs, or DNA extracted from either of those sample types. TCRbeta CDR3 regions were amplified from genomic DNA by means of the immunoSEQ Assay, a bias-controlled multiplex PCR. From the authors' description of their analysis: The number of nucleated cells in each sample was estimated by amplification of reference gene primers within the assay. Sequence reads were collapsed and filtered to measure the absolute abundance of every unique TCRbeta CDR3 rearrangement. For each sample, productive Simpson clonality was calculated as the square root of Simpson's diversity index across productive rearrangements. The immuneACCESS repertoire file appears here via TCRdb, limited to in-frame rearrangements. These files lack a portion of the clones; in checked studies, under half of the deficit traces to unresolved V genes, and the cause of the others is not known. V, J and clone size are those of that table, while D and trimming were read from the DNA. This sample holds about 210,000 clones; less than 90% were observed only once. The ten largest account for 10% to 13% of the sample.

The chain couples TRBV5-4 to TRBJ1-2; a stretch of 11 junction bases matches TRBD1. This clonotype was obtained from an elderly woman with COVID-19, enrolled during active disease. Sample: peripheral blood. The nucleotide sequence reads as follows: TGTGCCAGCAGCCCAGCCGGGACAGGGGGTAGAGGTGGCTACACCTTC. The encoded protein is CASSPAGTGGRGGYTF. Here the CDR3 is joined to the reference TRBV5-4 and TRBJ1-2 genes, and the full variable domain is: ETGVTQSPTHLIKTRGQQVTLRCSSQSGHNTVSWYQQALGQGPQFIFQYYREEENGRGNFPPRFSGLQFPNYSSELNVNALELDDSALYLCASSPAGTGGRGGYTFGSGTRLTVV.